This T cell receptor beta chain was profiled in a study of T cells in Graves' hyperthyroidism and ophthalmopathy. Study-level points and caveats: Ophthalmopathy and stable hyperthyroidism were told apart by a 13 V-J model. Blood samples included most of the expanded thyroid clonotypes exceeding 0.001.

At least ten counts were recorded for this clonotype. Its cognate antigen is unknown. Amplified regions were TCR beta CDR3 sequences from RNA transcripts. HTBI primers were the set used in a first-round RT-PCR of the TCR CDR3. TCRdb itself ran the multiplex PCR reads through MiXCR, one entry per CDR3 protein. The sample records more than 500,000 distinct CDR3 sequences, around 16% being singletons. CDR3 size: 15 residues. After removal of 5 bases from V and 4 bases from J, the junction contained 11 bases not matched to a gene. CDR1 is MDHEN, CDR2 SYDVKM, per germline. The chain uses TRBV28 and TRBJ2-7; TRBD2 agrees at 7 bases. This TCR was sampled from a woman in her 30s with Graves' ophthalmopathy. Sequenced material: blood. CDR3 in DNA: TGTGCCAGCAGTCAGTCCGCGGGACTAAGGTACGAGCAGTACTTC. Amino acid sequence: CASSQSAGLRYEQYF.